Presented here are 16 T cell receptor beta chains from one specimen sequenced in a study of blood T cell repertoires in COVID-19. Profiling relied on immunoSEQ multiplex PCR, and the TCRdb table lists in-frame clones only, not all of them. The sample comprises over 200,000 clones, approximately 84% of which are singletons, and 1.8% rests with the top ten. The sequencing sample was made of PBMCs or T cells enriched from blood (not recorded which). All receptors derive from a man between 60 and 75 years old who had recovered from COVID-19.

As for this clone: Given a much more abundant clone one base away, this may be a read error. Other nucleotide sequences from this sample produce the same CDR3. The J gene is TRBJ2-7, the V gene TRBV7-9, with D possibly matching TRBD1 (6 bases). Germline values: CDR1 SEHNR, CDR2 FQNEAQ (reference sequence). The CDR3 covers 12 residues. Trimming removed 4 bases at V and 3 bases at J, with 7 bases between. CDR3 residues: CASSSTGYEQYF. For the CDR3, the DNA is TGTGCCAGCAGCTCGACAGGCTACGAGCAGTACTTC.

The chain recombines TRBV6-5 with TRBJ1-2, with D possibly TRBD1 on 6 matching bases. Deletions cut 5 bases from V and 4 bases from J, with 14 bases between. CDR1 MNHEY and CDR2 SVGAGI come from the germline V gene. The CDR3 covers 14 residues. The CDR3 region has the DNA TGTGCCAGCAGTAACCCGGGACAACCCTATGGCTACACCTTC. Protein product: CASSNPGQPYGYTF.

V is TRBV18 and J is TRBJ1-1; maybe TRBD1 (6 bases). The germline V and J ends were trimmed by 5 bases and 2 bases, with 12 bases remaining between them. Per the germline V gene, CDR1 is KGHSH and CDR2 is LQKENI. The CDR3 sequence is 14 residues long. The CDR3 bases are TGTGCCAGCTCAACCTACAGGGAAAACACTGAAGCTTTCTTT. Amino acids: CASSTYRENTEAFF.

The V and J genes are TRBV7-9 and TRBJ2-5, with 7 bases aligning to TRBD1. The germline V gene has CDR1 SEHNR and CDR2 FQNEAQ (reference sequence). J gave up 2 bases and V 4 bases, and 1 base lay outside the gene matches. This CDR3 region has 13 residues. DNA for the CDR3: TGTGCCAGCAGCTCGGGACAGCAAGAGACCCAGTACTTC. Translation: CASSSGQQETQYF.

This clone was observed once. The V and J genes are TRBV5-1 and TRBJ2-3; 8 bases are a match to TRBD1. Germline V gene sequence: CDR1 SGHRS, CDR2 YFSETQ. CDR3 length: 15 amino acids. The junction had 7 bases not matched to a gene; V was cut back by 2 bases and J by 5 bases. CDR3 region: CASSFLGRGLDTQYF. The CDR3 bases are TGCGCCAGCAGCTTTTTGGGCAGGGGGCTAGATACGCAGTATTTT.

The V call is TRBV2, the J call TRBJ2-7; the D gene is possibly TRBD1 (5 bases). The CDR3 spans 14 residues. The ends were cut back, 10 bases at V and 0 bases at J, with 16 bases in the middle. Germline loops: CDR1 SNHLY, CDR2 FYNNEI. The CDR3 nucleotides read TGTGCCAACCAATCGCCAGGGTACTCCTACGAGCAGTACTTC. It encodes CANQSPGYSYEQYF.

The chain recombines TRBV2 with TRBJ1-2, with 7 bases identical to TRBD1. The CDR3 is 13 residues long. Germline values: CDR1 SNHLY, CDR2 FYNNEI. V shed 7 bases and J 7 bases; nucleotides not matched to a gene: 9. CDR3 coding DNA: TGTGCCAGCACGCAGGGGGGCCGAGGTGGCTACACCTTC. As protein: CASTQGGRGGYTF.

This chain links TRBV5-1 with TRBJ1-1, with TRBD1 matching 10 bases. The CDR3 extends over 14 amino acids. Germline V gene data show CDR1 as SGHRS and CDR2 as YFSETQ. Trimming at V came to 3 bases and at J to 8 bases, leaving 7 bases not matched to a gene. For the CDR3, the DNA is TGCGCCAGCAGCTCCCCGGGACAGGGGTTGGAAGCTTTCTTT. It yields the protein CASSSPGQGLEAFF. Based on the CDR3 plus reference TRBV5-1 and TRBJ1-1, the full variable domain is KAGVTQTPRYLIKTRGQQVTLSCSPISGHRSVSWYQQTPGQGLQFLFEYFSETQRNKGNFPGRFSGRQFSNSRSEMNVSTLELGDSALYLCASSSPGQGLEAFFGQGTRLTVV.

The rearrangement joins TRBV5-1 to TRBJ1-1; no reliable D call. The germline V gene encodes CDR1 SGHRS and CDR2 YFSETQ. Trimming stripped 3 bases from V and 3 bases from J, with 9 bases between. The CDR3 has 13 residues. For the CDR3, the DNA is TGCGCCAGCAGCTCTGCGGGTGACACTGAAGCTTTCTTT. It encodes CASSSAGDTEAFF.

This chain uses TRBV6-5 with TRBJ1-1; no definite D call. The CDR3 spans 14 residues. CDR1 is MNHEY, CDR2 SVGAGI, per germline. V was trimmed by 2 bases and J by 0 bases, leaving 7 bases between them. Here the CDR3 reads CASSYSSMNTEAFF. The CDR3 DNA reads TGTGCCAGCAGTTACAGCTCGATGAACACTGAAGCTTTCTTT.

This clone was seen once. The rearrangement uses TRBV7-9 and TRBJ2-1; 10 bases agree with TRBD2. The V and J ends lost 7 bases and 5 bases, in that order; junction bases with no gene match: 2. From germline, CDR1 is SEHNR and CDR2 FQNEAQ (reference sequence). The CDR3 totals 13 residues. The CDR3 DNA reads as TGTGCCAGCAATAGCGGGGGGAACAATGAGCAGTTCTTC. It specifies CASNSGGNNEQFF. Based on the CDR3 plus reference TRBV7-9 and TRBJ2-1, the full variable domain is DTGVSQNPRHKITKRGQNVTFRCDPISEHNRLYWYRQTLGQGPEFLTYFQNEAQLEKSRLLSDRFSAERPKGSFSTLEIQRTEQGDSAMYLCASNSGGNNEQFFGPGTRLTVL.

The chain joins TRBV7-9 to TRBJ2-2, with 7 nucleotides matching TRBD2. V was clipped by 4 bases and J by 3 bases; unmatched bases: 8. Germline-derived CDR1 and CDR2 are SEHNR and FQNEAQ (reference sequence). There are 16 residues in the CDR3. The CDR3 sequence: CASSSWGGFDTGELFF. CDR3 DNA: TGTGCCAGCAGCTCCTGGGGAGGGTTCGACACCGGGGAGCTGTTTTTT.

The rearrangement joins TRBV24-1 to TRBJ2-3; D perhaps matches TRBD2 (7 bases). In germline, CDR1 is KGHDR, CDR2 SFDVKD. The V and J ends lost 4 bases and 4 bases respectively, with 11 bases between them. The CDR3 sequence is 14 residues long. CDR3 bases: TGTGCCACCAGTGAGGGAGGGACATCAGATACGCAGTATTTT. It translates to CATSEGGTSDTQYF.

The chain uses TRBV12-3 or TRBV12-4 and TRBJ1-2; 7 bases are a match to TRBD1. V was clipped by 2 bases and J by 8 bases; unmatched bases: 2. This CDR3 has 12 amino acids. CDR3 DNA: TGTGCCAGCAGTTTAAGGGACAGCGGCTACACCTTC. This gives the protein CASSLRDSGYTF.

The J gene is TRBJ1-2, the V gene TRBV11-3; TRBD1 is a possible D gene (5 bases). CDR3 length equals 13 residues. CDR1 is SGHNT, CDR2 YENEEA, per germline. The V gene lost 2 bases and the J gene lost 7 bases, with 11 bases spanning the gap. CDR3 residues: CASSLQGSVGYTF. The CDR3 coding sequence is TGTGCCAGCAGCTTACAGGGTTCGGTTGGCTACACCTTC.

This clone has only one observation. V usage is TRBV4-3 and J usage is TRBJ1-6; 7 positions agree with TRBD1. The CDR3 totals 14 residues. The germline gives CDR1 LGHNA, CDR2 YSLEER. The V gene end was trimmed by 4 bases and the J gene end by 8 bases; junction bases not matched to a gene: 5. CDR3: CASSRVGQDSPLHF. In nucleotides, the CDR3 is TGCGCCAGCAGCCGAGTCGGACAGGATTCACCCCTCCACTTT.